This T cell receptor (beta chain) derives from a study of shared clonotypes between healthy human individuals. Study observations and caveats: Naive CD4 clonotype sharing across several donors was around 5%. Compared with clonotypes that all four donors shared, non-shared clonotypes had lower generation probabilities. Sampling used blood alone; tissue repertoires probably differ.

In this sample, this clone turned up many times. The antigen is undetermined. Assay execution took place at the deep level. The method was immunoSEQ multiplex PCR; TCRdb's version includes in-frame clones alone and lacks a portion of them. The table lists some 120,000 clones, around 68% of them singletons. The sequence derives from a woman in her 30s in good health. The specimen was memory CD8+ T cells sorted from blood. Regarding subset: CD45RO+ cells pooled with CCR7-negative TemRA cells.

In DNA, the CDR3 is TGTGCCACCAGCAGAGGACGGGAGGGAGCCAAAAACATTCAGTACTTC. Encoded protein: CATSRGREGAKNIQYF. The chain joins TRBV15 to TRBJ2-4, with 8 bases identical to TRBD2. Trimming cost V 1 base and J 0 bases; bases outside gene matches: 2. Germline loops: CDR1 LNHNV, CDR2 YYDKDF (reference sequence). This CDR3 region has 16 residues.